This is a list of T cell receptor beta chains from one sample in a study of beta chain features in type 1 diabetes. Repertoires were generated with immunoSEQ multiplex PCR, while TCRdb's copy carries only in-frame clones and drops some. In the table there are roughly 150,000 clones, 6.5% to 10% of which are singletons. What was sequenced was central memory CD4+ T cells from blood. These receptors were obtained from a woman in her late teens or twenties with type 1 diabetes. Both conserved end residues are part of each CDR3. Each record gives: clone size, J gene, V gene, D gene, CDR3 protein, CDR3 DNA. A D gene is named only where the DNA matches it firmly. Expanded clones get a size class; other rows say once, few or many, or leave the size out.

NA | TRBJ2-3 | TRBV18 | NA | CASSPPSAISTDTQYF | TGTGCCAGCTCCCCACCTAGCGCTATATCCACAGATACGCAGTATTTT
NA | TRBJ2-7 | TRBV7-9 | NA | CASSFDSQRSYEQYF | TGTGCCAGCAGCTTTGACAGCCAAAGATCCTACGAGCAGTACTTC
NA | TRBJ2-4 | TRBV7-2 | TRBD1 | CASSLEGQGGDIQYF | TGTGCCAGCAGCTTAGAAGGACAGGGTGGGGACATTCAGTACTTC
few | TRBJ2-1 | TRBV7-9 | TRBD2 | CASSPTSGSSYNEQFF | TGTGCCAGCAGTCCAACTAGCGGGAGCTCCTACAATGAGCAGTTCTTC
NA | TRBJ2-3 | TRBV30 | NA | CAWRLGTSTDTQYF | TGTGCCTGGAGACTTGGGACAAGCACAGATACGCAGTATTTT
NA | TRBJ2-1 | TRBV6-5 | TRBD2 | CASRESGGTYNEQFF | TGTGCCAGCAGAGAGAGCGGGGGCACCTACAATGAGCAGTTCTTC
NA | TRBJ1-2 | TRBV28 | NA | CATHEGPYGYTF | TGTGCCACCCACGAGGGTCCCTATGGCTACACCTTC
NA | TRBJ2-7 | TRBV2 | TRBD2 | CASTHELAGNYEQYF | TGTGCCAGCACCCACGAACTAGCGGGAAACTACGAGCAGTACTTC
NA | TRBJ2-1 | TRBV10-3 | TRBD1 | CAISESGGRNEQFF | TGTGCCATCAGTGAGTCAGGGGGCAGAAATGAGCAGTTCTTC
few | TRBJ2-7 | TRBV11-2 | NA | CASSLDERAWYEQYF | TGTGCCAGCAGCTTAGATGAGAGGGCCTGGTACGAGCAGTACTTC
NA | TRBJ2-7 | TRBV13 | TRBD2 | CASSSQEAGGYEQYF | TGTGCCAGCAGCTCCCAAGAAGCGGGGGGATACGAGCAGTACTTC
NA | TRBJ1-6 | TRBV2 | NA | CASTSQGLNNSPLHF | TGTGCCAGTACCTCTCAGGGGTTGAATAATTCACCCCTCCACTTT
few | TRBJ2-1 | TRBV5-1 | NA | CASSRLAQNSYNEQFF | TGCGCCAGCAGCCGTCTAGCGCAGAACTCCTACAATGAGCAGTTCTTC
NA | TRBJ2-7 | TRBV6-6 | NA | CASRPGVGSSYEQYF | TGTGCCAGCAGGCCAGGGGTGGGGAGCTCCTACGAGCAGTACTTC
NA | TRBJ1-6 | TRBV28 | NA | CASSSQGHYNSPLHF | TGTGCCAGCAGTTCCCAGGGACACTATAATTCACCCCTCCACTTT
NA | TRBJ1-1 | TRBV7-2 | NA | CASSPTSGAEAFF | TGTGCCAGCAGCCCCACTTCGGGGGCTGAAGCTTTCTTT